The entry below describes one T cell receptor (beta chain). What it recognizes is unknown. The data belong to a study of cytomegalovirus exposure and HLA in healthy donors. Points from the study as a whole: Cytomegalovirus association was assigned to more than 150 TCR beta chains. CMV antigen specificity was confirmed in vitro for a few CMV-associated chains. According to reports, the classifier identified cytomegalovirus status with high specificity and sensitivity.

The donors were members of the validation cohort comprising 100 to 150 subjects, separate from the roughly 680-subject first cohort. Germline lookup yields CDR1 MNHEY and CDR2 SMNVEV (reference sequence). The CDR3 sequence is 17 residues long. The V gene end was trimmed by 6 bases and the J gene end by 3 bases; junction bases not matched to a gene: 9. Produced via immunoSEQ multiplex PCR; TCRdb's table is partial and in-frame only. The table has some 130,000 clones, approximately 80% seen once. The sequenced sample consisted of PBMCs. The sequence was obtained from a man aged 25-45 years in good health and CMV-seropositive. This chain connects TRBV27 to TRBJ2-3; 13 bases match TRBD2. CDR3 protein: CASSKTSGRARTDTQYF. In DNA form, the CDR3 reads TGTGCCAGCAGCAAAACTAGCGGGAGGGCCAGGACAGATACGCAGTATTTT.